This TCR beta chain was documented in a study of T cells in Graves' hyperthyroidism and ophthalmopathy. Study at large: Peripheral blood was drawn at first diagnosis, prior to all treatment.

On this clonotype itself: Its matching antigen is unknown.

General study points: Most thyroid-expanded clonotypes above 0.001 were also found in blood.

The CDR3 regions of TCR beta were amplified from RNA transcripts. With the HTBI primer set, the TCR CDR3 went through a first round of RT-PCR. TCRdb fed the multiplex PCR reads into MiXCR, producing one record per CDR3 protein. The sample carries 560,000 or so distinct CDR3 sequences, 20% recorded once. Trimming pared 5 bases from V and 0 bases from J, leaving 17 bases between. The CDR3 is 15 amino acids. Germline V gives CDR1 SQVTM, CDR2 ANQGSEA. PBMCs were obtained from 10 ml fresh peripheral blood. This TCR derives from a man aged 35-49 years with Graves' ophthalmopathy. Sequencing was carried out using blood. The rearrangement joins TRBV29-1 to TRBJ2-7, with D maybe TRBD1 (6 bases). CDR3 coding DNA: TGCAGCGTTTACACTAGGGACACTTACTCCTACGAGCAGTACTTC. Translation: CSVYTRDTYSYEQYF.